Following are 15 T cell receptor beta chains from one sample sequenced in a study of early stage breast cancer tumors. Profiled with immunoSEQ multiplex PCR; TCRdb holds only in-frame clones, not every one. The sample records 25,000 to 35,000 clones, 80% being singletons. Material: blood. These receptors came from a person between 55 and 69 years old with breast cancer.

The chain joins TRBV28 to TRBJ2-5, with 9 nucleotides matching TRBD2. V shed 3 bases, J shed 2 bases, and the junction held 7 bases outside the gene matches. The CDR3 sequence is 16 residues long. The germline CDR1 and CDR2 sequences are MDHEN and SYDVKM. The CDR3: CASSFTAGGSQETQYF. CDR3 nucleotide sequence: TGTGCCAGCAGTTTTACGGCGGGAGGGAGTCAAGAGACCCAGTACTTC.

The V call is TRBV4-2, the J call TRBJ2-7, with 12 bases aligning to TRBD2. The V gene's germline CDR1 is LGHNA and CDR2 YNFKEQ. Trimming removed 0 bases from V and 9 bases from J; junction bases left unmatched: 6. This CDR3 has 15 amino acids. The CDR3 DNA follows: TGTGCCAGCAGCCAAGATCTAGCGGGAGGGTATGGGCAGTACTTC. This gives the protein CASSQDLAGGYGQYF.

The chain has TRBV7-8 and TRBJ1-5; D uncertain. CDR3 length: 13 residues. The V end was cut by 5 bases, the J end by 8 bases, with 13 bases between. Germline assignment: CDR1 SGHVS and CDR2 FQNEAQ. The CDR3 DNA is TGTGCCAGCAGCCCCCCCAACGAGGAGCCCCAGCATTTT. It yields the protein CASSPPNEEPQHF.

The chain is built from TRBV4-1 and TRBJ1-5; D possibly corresponds to TRBD1 (6 bases). Germline lookup yields CDR1 MGHRA and CDR2 YSYEKL. With 4 bases removed from V and 4 bases from J, the gap between germline ends came to 20 bases. This CDR3 spans 17 amino acids. The CDR3 DNA reads as TGCGCCAGCAGCCCCGAGGGGGGACTATTAGGTAATCAGCCCCAGCATTTT. It is translated as CASSPEGGLLGNQPQHF.

The V call is TRBV7-2, the J call TRBJ2-1, with D possibly TRBD2 on 6 matching bases. CDR1 and CDR2 (germline): SGHTA, FQGNSA. V was trimmed by 5 bases and J by 9 bases, leaving 20 bases between them. CDR3 length: 15 residues. The DNA of the CDR3 is TGTGCCAGCAGCCCCCGGGCATGGGAGGAAGGTGAGCAGTTCTTC. Translating gives CASSPRAWEEGEQFF.

The chain links TRBV29-1 to TRBJ1-3, with a possible D match to TRBD1 (6 bases). V lost 4 bases to trimming and J lost 2 bases, with 15 bases between them. CDR3 length: 15 residues. Germline CDR1 and CDR2: SQVTM and ANQGSEA. The CDR3 reads CSVARGDLAGNTIYF. CDR3 coding DNA: TGCAGCGTTGCCAGGGGAGACTTAGCTGGAAACACCATATATTTT.

This clone has a handful of counts. The chain has TRBV6-6 and TRBJ1-1, with 9 positions matching TRBD1. The germline CDR1 and CDR2 sequences are MNHNY and SVGAGI (reference sequence). This CDR3 has 13 residues. V dropped 9 bases and J dropped 4; count of bases not matched to a gene: 6. The CDR3 DNA reads as TGTGCCAGTGAGGGACAGGGTCTCACTGAAGCTTTCTTT. This gives the protein CASEGQGLTEAFF.

The gene calls are TRBV11-2 and TRBJ1-2; D may be TRBD1 (6 bases). Germline CDR1 and CDR2: SGHAT and FQNNGV. The CDR3 has 15 amino acids. V lost 0 bases, J lost 7 bases, and 15 bases lay in between. The CDR3 coding sequence is TGTGCCAGCAGCTTAGATATGGGGGCGGCTAGTGGCTACACCTTC. Amino acids: CASSLDMGAASGYTF. Together with reference TRBV11-2 and TRBJ1-2, the CDR3 gives the full variable domain: EAGVAQSPRYKIIEKRQSVAFWCNPISGHATLYWYQQILGQGPKLLIQFQNNGVVDDSQLPKDRFSAERLKGVDSTLKIQPAKLEDSAVYLCASSLDMGAASGYTFGSGTRLTVV.

V usage is TRBV9 and J usage is TRBJ2-1, with TRBD2 matching 9 bases. The germline V gene has CDR1 SGDLS and CDR2 YYNGEE. The V and J ends lost 0 bases and 7 bases, in that order; junction bases with no gene match: 11. The CDR3 has 17 amino acids. CDR3 nucleotides: TGTGCCAGCAGCGTAGACTCCCGCGGGAGGGTAAATAATGAGCAGTTCTTC. This encodes CASSVDSRGRVNNEQFF. The variable domain in full, completed from reference TRBV9 and TRBJ2-1, reads DSGVTQTPKHLITATGQRVTLRCSPRSGDLSVYWYQQSLDQGLQFLIQYYNGEERAKGNILERFSAQQFPDLHSELNLSSLELGDSALYFCASSVDSRGRVNNEQFFGPGTRLTVL.

This rearrangement joins TRBV6-1 to TRBJ2-1, with TRBD2 as a possible D gene (6 bases). The CDR3 length is 17 residues. Per germline, CDR1 MNHNS and CDR2 SASEGT. V gave up 3 bases and J gave up 6 bases, with 21 bases separating them. CDR3 amino acids: CASSDTRSGIMGNEQFF. DNA for the CDR3: TGTGCCAGCAGTGATACTCGTAGCGGTATAATGGGCAATGAGCAGTTCTTC.

The genes are TRBV5-1 and TRBJ2-7; D is possibly TRBD2 (6 bases). The CDR3 loop spans 14 amino acids. V lost 2 bases to trimming and J lost 0 bases, with 9 bases between them. Germline V lookup: CDR1 SGHRS, CDR2 YFSETQ. The CDR3 loop is CASSFLANSYEQYF. In DNA, the CDR3 is TGCGCCAGCAGCTTTCTAGCGAACTCCTACGAGCAGTACTTC.

The genes are TRBV19 and TRBJ1-3; 10 bases fit TRBD1. The germline CDR1 and CDR2 sequences are LNHDA and SQIVND (reference sequence). Unmatched junction bases numbered 2, after V lost 6 bases and J lost 0 bases. The CDR3 is 15 amino acids. In DNA, the CDR3 is TGTGCCAGTAGGGGACAGGGGATCTCTGGAAACACCATATATTTT. It translates to CASRGQGISGNTIYF.

The chain uses TRBV29-1 and TRBJ2-1, with 11 positions matching TRBD2. V gave up 7 bases and J gave up 5 bases; unmatched junction bases: 4. CDR3 length: 13 amino acids. Germline assignment: CDR1 SQVTM and CDR2 ANQGSEA. CDR3: CSARLAGNNEQFF. The CDR3 nucleotides read TGCAGCGCTAGACTAGCGGGGAACAATGAGCAGTTCTTC.

The chain has TRBV4-3 and TRBJ1-2; D ambiguous. From germline, CDR1 is LGHNA and CDR2 YSLEER. The CDR3 has 14 amino acids. Trimming cost V 0 bases and J 4 bases, with 9 bases left between them. The CDR3 bases are TGCGCCAGCAGCCAAGATCTACAGATCTATGGCTACACCTTC. Translation gives CASSQDLQIYGYTF.

The chain uses TRBV9 and TRBJ2-7; D is perhaps TRBD2 (6 bases). V was pared by 0 bases and J by 4 bases, with 11 bases between. CDR3 length: 14 residues. Germline-derived CDR1 and CDR2 are SGDLS and YYNGEE. The CDR3 nucleotides are TGTGCCAGCAGCGTAGGTGATAGCGGTTACGAGCAGTACTTC. Protein: CASSVGDSGYEQYF.